The following is a T cell receptor beta chain sequence with its context. Germline assignment: CDR1 SGHTS and CDR2 YDEGEE. CDR3 length equals 16 residues. V lost 1 base to trimming and J lost 2 bases, with 15 bases between them. Expressed TCRB transcripts were sequenced because the isolated RNA had all been reverse transcribed beforehand. Sequencing used immunoSEQ multiplex PCR; TCRdb keeps in-frame clones, though not all of them. This table has tens of thousands of clones, around three fifths appearing once. This sample was taken from a study of beta chain features in type 1 diabetes. Source material: Tregs from blood. The TCR comes from a young woman in good health. This rearrangement joins TRBV5-8 to TRBJ1-2; D is perhaps TRBD1 (6 bases). The DNA for the CDR3 is TGTGCCAGCAGCTTGCCCCCTACCCAGGGGAACTATGGCTACACCTTC. Amino acid sequence: CASSLPPTQGNYGYTF.